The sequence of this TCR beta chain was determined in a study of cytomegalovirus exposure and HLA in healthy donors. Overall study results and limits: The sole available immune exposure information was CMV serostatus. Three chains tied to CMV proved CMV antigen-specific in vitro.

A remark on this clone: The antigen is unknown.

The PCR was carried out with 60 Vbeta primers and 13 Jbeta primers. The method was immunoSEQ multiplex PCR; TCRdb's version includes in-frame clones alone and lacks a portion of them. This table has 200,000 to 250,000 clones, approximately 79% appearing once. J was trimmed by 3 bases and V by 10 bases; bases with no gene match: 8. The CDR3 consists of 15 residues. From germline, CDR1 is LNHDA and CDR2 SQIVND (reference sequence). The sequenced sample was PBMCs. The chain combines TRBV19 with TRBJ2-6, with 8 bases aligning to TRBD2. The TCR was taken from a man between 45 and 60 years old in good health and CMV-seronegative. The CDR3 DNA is TGTGCCATCAACGGGAGGGTTGGTGGGGCCAACGTCCTGACTTTC. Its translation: CAINGRVGGANVLTF. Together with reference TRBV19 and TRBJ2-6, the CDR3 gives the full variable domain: DGGITQSPKYLFRKEGQNVTLSCEQNLNHDAMYWYRQDPGQGLRLIYYSQIVNDFQKGDIAEGYSVSREKKESFPLTVTSAQKNPTAFYLCAINGRVGGANVLTFGAGSRLTVL.